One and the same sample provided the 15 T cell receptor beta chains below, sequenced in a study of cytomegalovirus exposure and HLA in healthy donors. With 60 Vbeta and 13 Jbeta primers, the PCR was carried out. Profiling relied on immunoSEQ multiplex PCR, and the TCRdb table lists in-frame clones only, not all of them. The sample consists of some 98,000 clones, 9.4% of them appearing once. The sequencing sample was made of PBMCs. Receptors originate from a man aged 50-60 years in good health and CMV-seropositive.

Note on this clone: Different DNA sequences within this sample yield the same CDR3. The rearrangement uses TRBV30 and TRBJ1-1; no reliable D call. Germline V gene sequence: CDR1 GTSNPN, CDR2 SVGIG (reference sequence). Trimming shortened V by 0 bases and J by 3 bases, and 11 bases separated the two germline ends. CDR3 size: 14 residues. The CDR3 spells CAWSVRNRDTEAFF. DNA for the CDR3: TGTGCCTGGAGTGTACGAAACAGAGACACTGAAGCTTTCTTT.

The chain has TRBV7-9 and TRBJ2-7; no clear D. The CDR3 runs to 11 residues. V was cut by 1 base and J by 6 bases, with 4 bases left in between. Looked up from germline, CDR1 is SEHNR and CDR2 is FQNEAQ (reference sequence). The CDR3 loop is CASSLDSEQYF. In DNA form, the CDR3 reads TGTGCCAGCAGCTTAGACAGCGAGCAGTACTTC.

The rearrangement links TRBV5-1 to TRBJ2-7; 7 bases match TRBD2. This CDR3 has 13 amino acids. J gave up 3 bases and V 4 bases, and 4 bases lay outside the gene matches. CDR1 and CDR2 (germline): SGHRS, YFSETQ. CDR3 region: CASSPGGSYEQYF. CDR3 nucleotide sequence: TGCGCCAGCAGCCCGGGAGGCAGCTACGAGCAGTACTTC.

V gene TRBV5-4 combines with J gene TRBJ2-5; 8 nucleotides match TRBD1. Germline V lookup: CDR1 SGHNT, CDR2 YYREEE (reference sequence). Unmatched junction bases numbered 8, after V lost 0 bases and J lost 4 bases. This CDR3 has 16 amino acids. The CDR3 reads CASSLGPRGRRETQYF. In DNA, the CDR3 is TGTGCCAGCAGCTTGGGTCCCAGGGGGCGGAGAGAGACCCAGTACTTC. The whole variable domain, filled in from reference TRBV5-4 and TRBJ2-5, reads ETGVTQSPTHLIKTRGQQVTLRCSSQSGHNTVSWYQQALGQGPQFIFQYYREEENGRGNFPPRFSGLQFPNYSSELNVNALELDDSALYLCASSLGPRGRRETQYFGPGTRLLVL.

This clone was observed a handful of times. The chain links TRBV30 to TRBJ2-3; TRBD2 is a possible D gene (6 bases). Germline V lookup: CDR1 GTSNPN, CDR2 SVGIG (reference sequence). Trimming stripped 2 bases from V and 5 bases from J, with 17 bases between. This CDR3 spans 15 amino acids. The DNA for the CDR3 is TGTGCCTGGAGTATGGGGACTGAAGCAAAAGATACGCAGTATTTT. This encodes CAWSMGTEAKDTQYF.

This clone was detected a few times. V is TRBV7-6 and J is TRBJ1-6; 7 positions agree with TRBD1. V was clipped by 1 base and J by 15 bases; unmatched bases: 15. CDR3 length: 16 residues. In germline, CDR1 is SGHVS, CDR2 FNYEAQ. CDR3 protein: CASSLGTGTATSVLHF. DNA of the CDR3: TGTGCCAGCAGCTTAGGGACCGGGACAGCGACATCGGTCCTCCACTTT.

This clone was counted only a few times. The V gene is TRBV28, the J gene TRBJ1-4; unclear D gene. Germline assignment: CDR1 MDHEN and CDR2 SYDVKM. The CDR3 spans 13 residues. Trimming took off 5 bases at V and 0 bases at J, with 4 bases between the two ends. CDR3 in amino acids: CASSPATNEKLFF. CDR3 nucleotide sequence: TGTGCCAGCAGTCCTGCAACTAATGAAAAACTGTTTTTT.

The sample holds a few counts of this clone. CDR3 bases: TGTGCCAGCAGTGACCCAGGGGTGGCCACTGAAGCTTTCTTT. Its protein is CASSDPGVATEAFF. The chain employs TRBV25-1 and TRBJ1-1; tentative D call: TRBD1 (6 bases). V lost 3 bases, J lost 4 bases, and 12 bases lay in between. The germline gives CDR1 MGHDK, CDR2 SYGVNS. CDR3 length: 14 residues.

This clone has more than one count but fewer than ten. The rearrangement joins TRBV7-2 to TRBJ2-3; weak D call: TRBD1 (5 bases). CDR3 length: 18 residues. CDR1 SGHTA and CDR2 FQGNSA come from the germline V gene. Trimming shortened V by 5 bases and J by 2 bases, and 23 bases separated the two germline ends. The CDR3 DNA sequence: TGTGCCAGCAGCCCCCGACAGCTAAGCGTCGAGGTCACAGATACGCAGTATTTT. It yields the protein CASSPRQLSVEVTDTQYF.

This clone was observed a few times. The CDR3 DNA reads as TGCGCCAGCAGCCCCGGACAGGGGACGAACACTGAAGCTTTCTTT. Translating it yields CASSPGQGTNTEAFF. The rearrangement links TRBV5-1 to TRBJ1-1; 9 positions agree with TRBD1. CDR1 SGHRS and CDR2 YFSETQ come from the germline V gene. The junction had 5 bases not matched to a gene; V was cut back by 4 bases and J by 1 base. This CDR3 has 15 amino acids.

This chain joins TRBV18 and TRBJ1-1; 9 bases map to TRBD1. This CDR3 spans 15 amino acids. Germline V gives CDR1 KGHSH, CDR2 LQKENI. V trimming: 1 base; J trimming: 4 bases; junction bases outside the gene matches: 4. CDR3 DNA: TGTGCCAGCTCACCACGTGGACAGGGGATCACTGAAGCTTTCTTT. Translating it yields CASSPRGQGITEAFF.

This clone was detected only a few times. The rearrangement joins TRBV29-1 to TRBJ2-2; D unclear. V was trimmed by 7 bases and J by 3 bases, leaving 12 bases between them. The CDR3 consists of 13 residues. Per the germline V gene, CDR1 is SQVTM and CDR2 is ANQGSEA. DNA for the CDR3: TGCAGCGCCCGCGGTACCTACACCGGGGAGCTGTTTTTT. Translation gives CSARGTYTGELFF.

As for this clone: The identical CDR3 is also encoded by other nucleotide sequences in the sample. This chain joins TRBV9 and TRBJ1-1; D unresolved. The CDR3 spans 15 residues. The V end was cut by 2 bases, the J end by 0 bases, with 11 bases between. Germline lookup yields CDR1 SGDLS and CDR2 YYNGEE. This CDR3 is CASSVGAGLNTEAFF. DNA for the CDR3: TGTGCCAGCAGCGTCGGCGCGGGCTTGAACACTGAAGCTTTCTTT.

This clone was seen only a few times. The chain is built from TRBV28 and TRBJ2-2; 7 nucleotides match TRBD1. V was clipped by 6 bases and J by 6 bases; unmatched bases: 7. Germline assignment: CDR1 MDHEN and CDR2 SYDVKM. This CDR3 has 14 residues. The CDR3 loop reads CASRTQGSAGELFF. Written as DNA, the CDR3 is TGTGCCAGCAGGACACAGGGGTCCGCCGGGGAGCTGTTTTTT.

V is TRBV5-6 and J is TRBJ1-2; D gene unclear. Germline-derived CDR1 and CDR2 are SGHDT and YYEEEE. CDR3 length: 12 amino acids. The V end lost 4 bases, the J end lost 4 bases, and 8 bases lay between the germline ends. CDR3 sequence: CASSIQAYGYTF. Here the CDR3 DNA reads TGTGCCAGCAGCATCCAGGCCTATGGCTACACCTTC.